This T cell receptor (beta chain) was identified in a study of T cells in localized non-small cell lung cancer. About this clone itself: The target antigen is unknown.

Points from the study as a whole: Without multi-region sequencing, intratumor heterogeneity could not be excluded.

With 1 base clipped from V and 4 bases from J, the junction kept 4 bases outside the gene matches. The CDR3 runs 16 residues. Germline V gives CDR1 SGHRS, CDR2 YFSETQ. Sequenced by immunoSEQ multiplex PCR; TCRdb stores in-frame clones only, minus some. The repertoire has approximately 88,000 clones, approximately 90% of them found once; the top ten carry roughly 4.3%. The source was PBMCs, collected before any cancer treatment. The V call is TRBV5-1, the J call TRBJ2-6, with 8 bases identical to TRBD1. The sequence came from a woman aged 40-69 years with stage II squamous cell lung carcinoma. CDR3 region: CASSLRTGPGANVLTF. The CDR3 nucleotides read TGCGCCAGCAGCTTGCGGACAGGGCCCGGGGCCAACGTCCTGACTTTC. The whole variable domain, filled in from reference TRBV5-1 and TRBJ2-6, reads KAGVTQTPRYLIKTRGQQVTLSCSPISGHRSVSWYQQTPGQGLQFLFEYFSETQRNKGNFPGRFSGRQFSNSRSEMNVSTLELGDSALYLCASSLRTGPGANVLTFGAGSRLTVL.